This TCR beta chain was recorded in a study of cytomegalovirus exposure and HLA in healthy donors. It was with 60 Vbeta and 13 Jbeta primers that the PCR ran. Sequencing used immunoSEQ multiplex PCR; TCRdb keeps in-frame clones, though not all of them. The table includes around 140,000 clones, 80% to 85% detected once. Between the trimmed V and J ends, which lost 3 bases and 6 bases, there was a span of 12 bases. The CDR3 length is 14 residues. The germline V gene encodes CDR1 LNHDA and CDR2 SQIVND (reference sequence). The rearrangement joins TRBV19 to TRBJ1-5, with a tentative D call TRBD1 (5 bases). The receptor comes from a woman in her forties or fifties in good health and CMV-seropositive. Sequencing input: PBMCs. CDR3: CASSIRRGGQPQHF. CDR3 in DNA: TGTGCCAGTAGTATTAGGAGGGGCGGTCAGCCCCAGCATTTT.